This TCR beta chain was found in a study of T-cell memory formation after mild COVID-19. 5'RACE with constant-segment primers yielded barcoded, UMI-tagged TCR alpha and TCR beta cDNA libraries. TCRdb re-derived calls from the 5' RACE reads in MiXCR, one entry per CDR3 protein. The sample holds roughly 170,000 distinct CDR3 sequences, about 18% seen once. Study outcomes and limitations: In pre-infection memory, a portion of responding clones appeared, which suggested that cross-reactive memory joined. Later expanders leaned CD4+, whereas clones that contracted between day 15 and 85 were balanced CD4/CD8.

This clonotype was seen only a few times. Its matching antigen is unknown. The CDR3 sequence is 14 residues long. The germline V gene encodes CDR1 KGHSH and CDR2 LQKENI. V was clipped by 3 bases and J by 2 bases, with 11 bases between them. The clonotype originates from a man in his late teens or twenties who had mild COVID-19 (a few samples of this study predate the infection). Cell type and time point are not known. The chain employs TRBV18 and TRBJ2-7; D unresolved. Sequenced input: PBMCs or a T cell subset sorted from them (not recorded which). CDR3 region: CASSPSSSPYEQYV. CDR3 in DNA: TGTGCCAGCTCACCGTCCTCCTCCCCCTACGAGCAGTACGTC.